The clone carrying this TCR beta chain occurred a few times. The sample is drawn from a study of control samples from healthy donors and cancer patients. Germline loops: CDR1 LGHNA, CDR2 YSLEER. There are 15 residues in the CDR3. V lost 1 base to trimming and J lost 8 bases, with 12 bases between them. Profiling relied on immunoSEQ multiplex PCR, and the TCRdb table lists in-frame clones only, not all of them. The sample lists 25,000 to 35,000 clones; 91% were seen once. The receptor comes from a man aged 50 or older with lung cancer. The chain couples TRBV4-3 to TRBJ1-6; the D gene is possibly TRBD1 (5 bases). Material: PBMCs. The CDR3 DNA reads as TGCGCCAGCAGCCAAGGACGGCAGGGTTATTCACCCCTCCACTTT. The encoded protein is CASSQGRQGYSPLHF.